This T cell receptor beta chain comes out of a study of breast tumors, draining lymph nodes, adjacent tissues. This clonotype was counted at least ten times. The antigen remains unidentified. General observations from the study: Tumor and nontumor repertoires were significantly more similar in luminal-like than in basal-like breast cancer. The lymph node origin of tumor T cells was framed as consistent with a hypothesis, not demonstrated. Tumor TCR diversity was below lymph nodes but above nontumor tissue. Most tumor T cells seemingly derive from lymph node, then expand in tumor.

Germline-derived CDR1 and CDR2 are SGHNT and YYREEE (reference sequence). V gave up 3 bases and J gave up 5 bases; unmatched junction bases: 6. The CDR3 totals 16 residues. TCRdb reprocessed the multiplex PCR reads with MiXCR, giving one entry per CDR3 protein. The sample consists of 60,000 to 65,000 distinct CDR3 sequences, 45% to 65% of them appearing once. This chain uses TRBV5-4 with TRBJ2-5; 14 nucleotides agree with TRBD2. The sample taken for sequencing was breast tumor tissue. The TCR comes from a female donor with breast cancer. Some clones in this sample may be carry-over from other donors' samples. The CDR3: CASSSTSGGGGETQYF. DNA of the CDR3: TGTGCCAGCAGCTCGACTAGCGGGGGGGGTGGGGAGACCCAGTACTTC.